What follows describes a single TCR beta chain. Its antigen is still unknown. These data are taken from a study of T cell responses to AZD1222 COVID-19 vaccine. Study outcomes and limitations: Nearly half of spike-specific TCRs reportedly target variant regions that are unmutated in the B.1.351 and B.1.1.7 variants. Seropositivity was recorded at baseline in only five to seven AZD1222 recipients. There were vaccine-associated CD4 TCRs across spike, dominant at 160-218 and 743-854.

Only in-frame clones appear in the TCRdb table, and some are missing; sequencing was by immunoSEQ multiplex PCR. Seen here are about 190,000 clones, approximately 92% observed once, and the top ten hold approximately 1.5%. This CDR3 contains 18 residues. J gave up 5 bases and V 2 bases, and 12 bases lay outside the gene matches. The germline V gene encodes CDR1 SGHVS and CDR2 FNYEAQ. This chain links TRBV7-6 with TRBJ2-1, with TRBD2 identical over 10 bases. The receptor comes from an adult in good health. Source: peripheral blood, taken on day 0 of AZD1222 vaccination. The CDR3 sequence: CASSLFTSGGDRDNEQFF. As DNA, the CDR3 is TGTGCCAGCAGCTTATTTACCAGCGGGGGGGACCGGGACAATGAGCAGTTCTTC.